Listed below are T cell receptor beta chains from one sample, sequenced in a study of cytomegalovirus exposure and HLA in healthy donors. Some clones are missing from TCRdb's copy, which holds only in-frame ones; the method was immunoSEQ multiplex PCR. The profile shows about 150,000 clones, around two thirds of them singletons. Sequencing input: PBMCs. Receptors originate from a woman under 30 in good health and CMV-seronegative. Each CDR3 is given with its conserved first and last residue. The D gene is left open where the match is weak. The size entry is marked missing in some rows and otherwise reads once, few, many or a size class.

>TRBV28|.|.|TRBJ2-1
TGTGCCAGCAGTTTTATGGAGGGTTTGGTTGAGCAGTTCTTC
CASSFMEGLVEQFF
>TRBV7-3|.|TRBD1|TRBJ2-7
TGTGCCAGCAGATCCGGGACAGGGGACTACGAGCAGTACTTC
CASRSGTGDYEQYF
>TRBV19|once|.|TRBJ2-2
TGTGCCAGTAGAACCTCGAGGCCAGCGAACACCGGGGAGCTGTTTTTT
CASRTSRPANTGELFF
>TRBV7-2|.|TRBD1|TRBJ2-7
TGTGCCAGCAGCGCAGGACAGGGGAGAGGGCAGTACTTC
CASSAGQGRGQYF
>TRBV5-5|.|.|TRBJ1-2
TGTGCCAGCAGCTCCAATTCAGGGTATGGCTACACCTTC
CASSSNSGYGYTF
>TRBV7-2|.|TRBD2|TRBJ2-7
TGTGCCAGCAGCCCGCGGGGGGTTAGCTCCTACGAGCAGTACTTC
CASSPRGVSSYEQYF
>TRBV29-1|few|TRBD2|TRBJ2-7
TGCAGCGTTGTAGCGGGGATGGCTTACGAGCAGTACTTC
CSVVAGMAYEQYF
>TRBV5-1|.|TRBD1|TRBJ2-7
TGCGCCAGCAGCTTGGGACAGGGGAACGAGCAGTACTTC
CASSLGQGNEQYF
>TRBV5-1|.|.|TRBJ2-3
TGCGCCAGCAGCCTAGGACAGGGAGGGGATACGCAGTATTTT
CASSLGQGGDTQYF
>TRBV2|once|TRBD1|TRBJ1-5
TGTGCCAGCAGTTCCGACAGGGGCGGCAATCAGCCCCAGCATTTT
CASSSDRGGNQPQHF
>TRBV7-2|.|.|TRBJ2-3
TGTGCCAGCAGCTACGGACTAACCAGAGATACGCAGTATTTT
CASSYGLTRDTQYF
>TRBV28|once|TRBD1|TRBJ2-3
TGTGCCAGCAGTTCCAGGACAGGAAGCACAGATACGCAGTATTTT
CASSSRTGSTDTQYF
>TRBV5-4|once|TRBD2|TRBJ2-3
TGTGCCAGCAGCTTGGAACTAGCGGGGATTTCCACAGATACGCAGTATTTT
CASSLELAGISTDTQYF
>TRBV28|once|TRBD1|TRBJ2-5
TGTGCCAGCAGTTTGCCCTCGACAGGGGCGCGGGGAGAGACCCAGTACTTC
CASSLPSTGARGETQYF
>TRBV28|.|TRBD2|TRBJ2-3
TGTGCCAGCAGTTCGTCTGGACTAGCGGGAGGGGATACGCAGTATTTT
CASSSSGLAGGDTQYF